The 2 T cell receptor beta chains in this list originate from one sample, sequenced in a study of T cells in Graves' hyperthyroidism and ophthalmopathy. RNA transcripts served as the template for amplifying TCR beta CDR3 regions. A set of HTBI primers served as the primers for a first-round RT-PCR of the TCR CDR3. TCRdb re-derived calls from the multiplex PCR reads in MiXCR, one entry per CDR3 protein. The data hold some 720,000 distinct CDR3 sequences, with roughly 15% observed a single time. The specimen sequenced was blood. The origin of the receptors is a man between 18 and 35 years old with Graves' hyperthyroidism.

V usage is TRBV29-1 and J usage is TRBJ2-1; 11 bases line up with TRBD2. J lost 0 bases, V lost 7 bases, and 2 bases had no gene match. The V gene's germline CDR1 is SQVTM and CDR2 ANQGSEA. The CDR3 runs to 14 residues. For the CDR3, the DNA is TGCAGCGGGGGACTAGCGGACTCCTACAATGAGCAGTTCTTC. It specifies CSGGLADSYNEQFF.

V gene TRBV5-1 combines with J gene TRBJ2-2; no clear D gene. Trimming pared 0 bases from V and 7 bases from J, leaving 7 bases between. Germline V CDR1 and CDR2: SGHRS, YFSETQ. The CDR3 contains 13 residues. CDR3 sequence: CASSLVGSGELFF. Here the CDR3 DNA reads TGCGCCAGCAGCTTGGTTGGCAGCGGGGAGCTGTTTTTT.